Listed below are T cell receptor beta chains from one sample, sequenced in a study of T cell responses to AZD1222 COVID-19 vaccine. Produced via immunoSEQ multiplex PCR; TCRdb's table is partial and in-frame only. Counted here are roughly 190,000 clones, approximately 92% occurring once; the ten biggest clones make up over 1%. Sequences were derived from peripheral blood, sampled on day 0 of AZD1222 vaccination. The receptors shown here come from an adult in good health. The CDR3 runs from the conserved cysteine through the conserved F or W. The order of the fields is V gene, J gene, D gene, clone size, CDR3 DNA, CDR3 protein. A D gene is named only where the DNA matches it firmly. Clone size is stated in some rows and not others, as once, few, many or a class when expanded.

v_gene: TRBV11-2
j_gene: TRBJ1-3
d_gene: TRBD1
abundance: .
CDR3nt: TGTGCCAGCAGCTTAGCGACAGGGTTGGCTGGAAACACCATATATTTT
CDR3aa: CASSLATGLAGNTIYF

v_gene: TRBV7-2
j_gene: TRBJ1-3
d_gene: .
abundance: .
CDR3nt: TGTGCCAGCAGCACCGGGGCAAGTGGAAACACCATATATTTT
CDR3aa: CASSTGASGNTIYF

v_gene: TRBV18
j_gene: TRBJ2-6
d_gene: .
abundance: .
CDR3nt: TGTGCCAGCTCACCCCCAGGTACGTCAGGGCGTGGGGCCAACGTCCTGACTTTC
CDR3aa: CASSPPGTSGRGANVLTF

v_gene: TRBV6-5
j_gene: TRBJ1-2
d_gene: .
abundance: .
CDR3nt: TGTGCCAGCAGTTATGGGGGGGCTGCCTATGGCTACACCTTC
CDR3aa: CASSYGGAAYGYTF

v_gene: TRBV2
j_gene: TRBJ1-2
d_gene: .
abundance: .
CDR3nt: TGTGCCAGCATGAGGCTCTCAAACTATGGCTACACCTTC
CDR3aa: CASMRLSNYGYTF

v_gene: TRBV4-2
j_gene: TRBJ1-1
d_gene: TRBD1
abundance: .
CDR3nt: TGTGCCAGCAGCCAAGATCTTCGGGACAGGGTTCAAGCTTTCTTT
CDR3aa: CASSQDLRDRVQAFF

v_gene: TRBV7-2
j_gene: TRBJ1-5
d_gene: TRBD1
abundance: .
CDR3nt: TGTGCCAGCAGCATCACAGGGGGCTTGGGTCAGCCCCAGCATTTT
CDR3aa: CASSITGGLGQPQHF

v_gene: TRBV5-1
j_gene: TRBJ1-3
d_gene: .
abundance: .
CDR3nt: TGCGCCAGCAGCGAGGACTTCGGAAACACCATATATTTT
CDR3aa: CASSEDFGNTIYF

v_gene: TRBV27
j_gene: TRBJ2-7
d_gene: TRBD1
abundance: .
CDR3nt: TGTGCCAGCTCTAAGTTGGGACAGTCCTACGAGCAGTACTTC
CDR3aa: CASSKLGQSYEQYF

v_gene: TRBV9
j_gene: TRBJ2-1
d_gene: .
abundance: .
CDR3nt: TGTGCCAGCAGCGTAGCGACAGGCTCCTACAATGAGCAGTTCTTC
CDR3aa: CASSVATGSYNEQFF

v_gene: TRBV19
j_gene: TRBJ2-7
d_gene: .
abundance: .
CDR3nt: TGTGCCAGCGCGAGCGGTCCCCCCCTCGAGCAGTACTTC
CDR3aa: CASASGPPLEQYF

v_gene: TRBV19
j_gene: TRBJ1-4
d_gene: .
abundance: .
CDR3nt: TGTGCCAGTAGTATGGGGGGGATGGCTAATGAAAAACTGTTTTTT
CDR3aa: CASSMGGMANEKLFF

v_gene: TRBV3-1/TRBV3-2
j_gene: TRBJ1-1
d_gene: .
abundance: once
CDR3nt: TGTGCCAGCAGCCAAACACCTATAAACACTGAAGCTTTCTTT
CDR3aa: CASSQTPINTEAFF

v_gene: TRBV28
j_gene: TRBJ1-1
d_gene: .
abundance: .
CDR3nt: TGTGCCAGCAGCCCAGCTTGGAGCACTGAAGCTTTCTTT
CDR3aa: CASSPAWSTEAFF

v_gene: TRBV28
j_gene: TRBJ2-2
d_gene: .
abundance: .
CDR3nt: TGTGCCAGCAGTCCAAGTCGCGGCGGGGAGCTGTTTTTT
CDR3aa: CASSPSRGGELFF

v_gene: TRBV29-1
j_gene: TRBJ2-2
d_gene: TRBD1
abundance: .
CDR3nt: TGCAGCGTTGAAGATAAGGACAGGGTTAACACCGGGGAGCTGTTTTTT
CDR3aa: CSVEDKDRVNTGELFF

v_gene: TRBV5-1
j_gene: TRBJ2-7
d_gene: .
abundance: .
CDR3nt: TGCGCCAGCCGAGTAACCCAGGGCGAGCAGTACTTC
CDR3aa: CASRVTQGEQYF